This T cell receptor (beta chain) was profiled in a study of Graves' ophthalmopathy and Graves' hyperthyroidism. This clonotype was counted many times. The CDR3 loop spans 15 amino acids. V shed 4 bases and J shed 3 bases, with 15 bases lying between them. CDR1 and CDR2 (germline): MNHEY, SVGAGI. Amplification of the TCR beta CDR3 regions used RNA transcripts (as template). The first-round RT-PCR employed HTBI primers together with the Qiagen OneStep RT-PCR kit. A multiplex PCR was then performed as the second round. TCRdb reanalysed the multiplex PCR reads using MiXCR and keeps one entry per CDR3 protein. The sample shows hundreds of thousands of distinct CDR3 sequences, 22% of them seen only once.

This chain uses TRBV6-5 with TRBJ1-2; tentatively, D is TRBD1 (6 bases). The clonotype originates from a woman aged 18-30 years with stable Graves' hyperthyroidism. Some clones in this sample may be carry-over from other donors' samples. The sample consisted of peripheral blood. The CDR3 protein is CASSSSAGGDYGYTF. CDR3 nucleotide sequence: TGTGCCAGCAGTTCCTCGGCGGGGGGCGACTATGGCTACACCTTC.